The 9 T cell receptor beta chains given below trace back to one sample, sequenced in a study of CD8 T cells in Susac syndrome. The authors reverse transcribed roughly 0.5 to 1 ug RNA with random hexamers. MiXCR, run by TCRdb on the immunoSEQ multiplex PCR reads, gives a single entry per CDR3 protein. The data contain 150,000 to 200,000 distinct CDR3 sequences, 94% of them singletons. The sample was CD4+ T cells from PBMCs. The receptors stem from a human donor with multiple sclerosis.

In this sample, this clonotype turned up once. The CDR3 loop reads CASSWDGGNTIYF. The CDR3 region has the DNA TGTGCCAGCAGTTGGGACGGAGGAAACACCATATATTTT. The chain combines TRBV12-3 or TRBV12-4 with TRBJ1-3; possibly TRBD1 for D (5 bases). The V end was cut by 4 bases, the J end by 4 bases, with 8 bases between. This CDR3 has 13 amino acids.

J is TRBJ1-4 and V is TRBV7-9; tentatively, D is TRBD1 (5 bases). Trimming stripped 5 bases from V and 3 bases from J, with 10 bases between. This CDR3 region has 14 residues. Germline CDR1 SEHNR, CDR2 FQNEAQ (reference sequence). The CDR3 DNA is TGTGCCAGCAGCCCGGTGGGGGCTAATGAAAAACTGTTTTTT. It is translated as CASSPVGANEKLFF.

The rearrangement joins TRBV5-4 to TRBJ2-1; 10 positions match TRBD2. CDR3 length: 15 amino acids. Germline values: CDR1 SGHNT, CDR2 YYREEE (reference sequence). V trimming: 0 bases; J trimming: 9 bases; junction bases outside the gene matches: 6. CDR3 region: CASSLDLAGEGEQFF. The DNA of the CDR3 is TGTGCCAGCAGCTTGGATCTAGCGGGAGAGGGTGAGCAGTTCTTC.

This chain links TRBV6-2 or TRBV6-3 with TRBJ1-2; D may be TRBD1 (5 bases). Deletions cut 8 bases from V and 1 base from J, with 11 bases between. From germline, CDR1 is MNHEY and CDR2 SVGEGT. The CDR3 has 13 residues. CDR3 nucleotide sequence: TGTGCCAGCCGGGCCGACAGTAACTATGGCTACACCTTC. Amino acids: CASRADSNYGYTF.

J is TRBJ1-1 and V is TRBV6-1; D possibly corresponds to TRBD1 (5 bases). Trimming removed 5 bases from V and 4 bases from J, with 14 bases in between. Germline V gene data show CDR1 as MNHNS and CDR2 as SASEGT. The CDR3 is made up of 14 amino acids. CDR3 DNA sequence: TGTGCCAGCAGTTCTTACCAGGGTGGCACTGAAGCTTTCTTT. This translates into CASSSYQGGTEAFF.

This clonotype has just one count. The chain is built from TRBV19 and TRBJ2-2; D possibly matches TRBD1 or TRBD2 (5 bases each). V was pared by 7 bases and J by 3 bases, with 15 bases between. This CDR3 comprises 15 residues. CDR1 and CDR2 from the germline V gene are LNHDA and SQIVND (reference sequence). CDR3 in DNA: TGTGCCAGTAACTTAAGGGACGGATACACCGGGGAGCTGTTTTTT. It is translated as CASNLRDGYTGELFF.

This chain joins TRBV6-2 or TRBV6-3 and TRBJ2-7; D not resolved. This CDR3 comprises 12 residues. The V end was cut by 5 bases, the J end by 3 bases, with 8 bases between. The germline CDR1 and CDR2 sequences are MNHEY and SVGEGT. The CDR3 loop is CASSLRNYEQYF. The CDR3, as DNA: TGTGCCAGCAGTCTCCGCAACTACGAGCAGTACTTC.

The chain uses TRBV30 and TRBJ2-5; perhaps TRBD2 as D (6 bases). Trimming took 0 bases from V and 4 from J, leaving 12 bases between them. CDR3 length: 14 amino acids. Per the germline V gene, CDR1 is GTSNPN and CDR2 is SVGIG (reference sequence). CDR3: CAWSVGGSGETQYF. Here the CDR3 DNA reads TGTGCCTGGAGTGTAGGAGGGTCGGGAGAGACCCAGTACTTC.

This clonotype was counted a single time. The chain has TRBV10-2 and TRBJ2-3; TRBD1 matches 8 bases. The CDR3 is made up of 15 amino acids. V was pared by 3 bases and J by 4 bases, with 6 bases of the junction left unmatched. Germline V gene sequence: CDR1 WSHSY, CDR2 SAAADI. This CDR3 reads CASSDQGTGADTQYF. The DNA for the CDR3 is TGCGCCAGCAGTGATCAGGGGACAGGCGCAGATACGCAGTATTTT.